This section outlines one T cell receptor beta chain sequence together with its context. The data are from a study of control samples from healthy donors and cancer patients. Data came from immunoSEQ multiplex PCR; TCRdb stores just in-frame clones and leaves some out. The sample totals approximately 190,000 clones. Input material: blood. The clonotype originates from a woman aged 25-40 years in good health.

The CDR3 here is CASSLVVGTQSSGNTIYF. The CDR3 region has the DNA TGTGCCAGCAGCTTAGTGGTGGGGACTCAAAGCTCTGGAAACACCATATATTTT. V and J are TRBV7-6 and TRBJ1-3, with D perhaps TRBD1 (5 bases). Germline V lookup: CDR1 SGHVS, CDR2 FNYEAQ. The CDR3 covers 18 residues. The V and J ends lost 1 base and 0 bases respectively, with 16 bases between them.